The rows below give T cell receptor beta chains drawn from one sample of a study of T cell responses to AZD1222 COVID-19 vaccine. Repertoires were generated with immunoSEQ multiplex PCR, while TCRdb's copy carries only in-frame clones and drops some. The repertoire holds over 120,000 clones, with approximately 85% as singletons. The sequencing used peripheral blood, collected on day 0 of AZD1222 vaccination. The receptors come from an adult in good health. The CDR3 runs from the conserved cysteine through the conserved F or W. A D gene is named only where the DNA matches it firmly. Part of the rows lack a size; the others show once, few, many or a class for expanded clones.

D gene | J gene | V gene | clone size | CDR3 DNA | CDR3 protein
. | TRBJ1-2 | TRBV6-5 | once | TGTGCCAGCAGTTACTCGGGACGGTTCTATGGCTACACCTTC | CASSYSGRFYGYTF
. | TRBJ2-2 | TRBV7-7 | . | TGTGCTAGCAGCTTACAGTGGGACACCGGGGAGCTGTTTTTT | CASSLQWDTGELFF
. | TRBJ2-2 | TRBV6-5 | . | TGTGCCAGCAGCCGGACTTCCCTGGGGACCGGGGAGCTGTTTTTT | CASSRTSLGTGELFF
. | TRBJ1-1 | TRBV20-1 | few | TGCAGTGCCCCGGTCCCGGAAGCTTTCTTT | CSAPVPEAFF
. | TRBJ1-2 | TRBV30 | . | TGTGCCTGGAGTTTATTGGACACTACTAACTATGGCTACACCTTC | CAWSLLDTTNYGYTF
. | TRBJ1-6 | TRBV10-2 | . | TGCGCCAGCAGGAGGACAGCGGTCGAACCCCTCCACTTT | CASRRTAVEPLHF
. | TRBJ1-1 | TRBV29-1 | . | TGCAGCGTTGAAGGGGGAAAGGGGAACACTGAAGCTTTCTTT | CSVEGGKGNTEAFF
. | TRBJ1-2 | TRBV3-1/TRBV3-2 | . | TGTGCCAGCAGCCAAGATCGATTCTTATCTGGCTACACCTTC | CASSQDRFLSGYTF
. | TRBJ2-7 | TRBV5-4 | . | TGTGCCAGCAGCTTAACGACCGAGCAGTACTTC | CASSLTTEQYF
TRBD2 | TRBJ2-1 | TRBV19 | . | TGTGCCAGTAGTCAATTAGCGGGAGTTAATGAGCAGTTCTTC | CASSQLAGVNEQFF
. | TRBJ2-7 | TRBV28 | . | TGTGCCAGCAGTTCCCCCCAGGGTACCTACGAGCAGTACTTC | CASSSPQGTYEQYF
. | TRBJ2-3 | TRBV5-6 | . | TGTGCCAGCAGCCGCACCCCAGATACGCAGTATTTT | CASSRTPDTQYF
TRBD1 | TRBJ1-1 | TRBV18 | . | TGTGCCAGCTCACCATCAGGGGGCGGGGGCACTGAAGCTTTCTTT | CASSPSGGGGTEAFF
. | TRBJ2-7 | TRBV2 | . | TGTGCCAGCAGTGAATTTGGGGGAACCTACGAGCAGTACTTC | CASSEFGGTYEQYF
. | TRBJ2-1 | TRBV6-1 | . | TGTGCCAGCAGTGACCCGGGGAATGAGCAGTTCTTC | CASSDPGNEQFF
. | TRBJ1-2 | TRBV11-2 | . | TGTGCCAGCAGCGCCCAGACAGGCGACTATGGCTACACCTTC | CASSAQTGDYGYTF
TRBD1 | TRBJ1-1 | TRBV19 | . | TGTGCCAGTACCGGAAGGGGACAGGAACACACTGAAGCTTTCTTT | CASTGRGQEHTEAFF
. | TRBJ1-1 | TRBV6-5 | once | TGTGCCAGCAGTTACCTGACAGGAGACGGTGAAGCTTTCTTT | CASSYLTGDGEAFF
TRBD2 | TRBJ2-5 | TRBV6-1 | . | TGTGCCAGCAGTGGGACTAGCGGGGGGGCGATAGAGACCCAGTACTTC | CASSGTSGGAIETQYF
. | TRBJ1-3 | TRBV2 | . | TGTGCCAGCAGTGAGCTTATTCGGGACAATACTTTT | CASSELIRDNTF
TRBD1 | TRBJ1-1 | TRBV5-1 | . | TGCGCCAGCAGCTTGGCGACAGGGCGCACTGAAGCTTTCTTT | CASSLATGRTEAFF
. | TRBJ1-1 | TRBV28 | . | TGTGCCAGCAGTTTAAGCACTGAAGCTTTCTTT | CASSLSTEAFF
TRBD2 | TRBJ2-3 | TRBV5-4 | . | TGTGCCAGCGTAAGGGACGGGAGGCCCACAGATACGCAGTATTTT | CASVRDGRPTDTQYF
TRBD1 | TRBJ2-7 | TRBV7-9 | . | TGTGCCAGCAGCCACACCGGGACAGGACGGGTCGAGCAGTACTTC | CASSHTGTGRVEQYF
. | TRBJ2-4 | TRBV5-1 | . | TGCGCCAGCAGTACCGGGACCTTAGCCAAAAACATTCAGTACTTC | CASSTGTLAKNIQYF
TRBD1 | TRBJ1-2 | TRBV27 | . | TGTGCCAGCAGTTTTCAGACAGGGATCTATGGCTACACCTTC | CASSFQTGIYGYTF
TRBD1 | TRBJ2-3 | TRBV28 | . | TGTGCCAGCAGTTTACACAGGGGATTCGATACGCAGTATTTT | CASSLHRGFDTQYF
TRBD1 | TRBJ1-5 | TRBV6-9 | . | TGTGCCAGCAGCATACACCACACAGGGGCCCCTGTCAGATTCGGGAGCAATCAGCCCCAGCATTTT | CASSIHHTGAPVRFGSNQPQHF
. | TRBJ2-1 | TRBV6-5 | few | TGTGCCAGCAGCCGTAACCTAGTCTCCTACAATGAGCAGTTCTTC | CASSRNLVSYNEQFF
TRBD2 | TRBJ2-7 | TRBV7-2 | . | TGTGCCAGCAGCTGGACTAGCGGCTACGAGCAGTACTTC | CASSWTSGYEQYF
TRBD2 | TRBJ2-1 | TRBV5-1 | . | TGCGCCAGCAGCTTGGCGAGCGGGGAACTCAATGAGCAGTTCTTC | CASSLASGELNEQFF
. | TRBJ2-1 | TRBV11-2 | . | TGTGCCAGCAGCTTAGAGACTATTCCTTACAGTGAGCAGTTCTTC | CASSLETIPYSEQFF
. | TRBJ2-3 | TRBV2 | . | TGTGCCAGCAGTGACGGGGTGGCAGATACGCAGTATTTT | CASSDGVADTQYF
. | TRBJ1-1 | TRBV24-1 | . | TGTGCCACCACGTCGAGGGGGGGTGGGTGGAACACTGAAGCTTTCTTT | CATTSRGGGWNTEAFF
TRBD1 | TRBJ2-3 | TRBV3-1/TRBV3-2 | . | TGTGCCAGCAGCCAATACCCGAGGGGGCATGAAGATACGCAGTATTTT | CASSQYPRGHEDTQYF
. | TRBJ1-1 | TRBV7-9 | . | TGTGCCAGCAGCTCGGGACGGACGTCGGGAAGTGAAGCTTTCTTT | CASSSGRTSGSEAFF
. | TRBJ2-1 | TRBV11-2 | few | TGTGCCAGCAGCTTCGACTACAATGAGCAGTTCTTC | CASSFDYNEQFF
TRBD1 | TRBJ1-6 | TRBV4-1 | . | TGCGCCAGCAGCCAAAGTAGCCTGGGGACAGGGAATTCACCCCTCCACTTT | CASSQSSLGTGNSPLHF